One sample yielded the 24 T cell receptor beta chains listed below, sequenced in a study of CD8 T cells in Susac syndrome. When the RNA was reverse transcribed, random hexamers were used with an input of 0.5 to 1 ug. One entry per CDR3 protein results from TCRdb running MiXCR on the immunoSEQ multiplex PCR reads. This sample has 180,000 or so distinct CDR3 sequences, with about 94% found just once. Sequenced: CD4+ T cells from PBMCs. The source is a human donor in good health.

The chain employs TRBV9 and TRBJ2-1; 9 bases align to TRBD2. The V gene end was trimmed by 3 bases and the J gene end by 1 base; junction bases not matched to a gene: 5. The CDR3 loop spans 16 amino acids. Per the germline V gene, CDR1 is SGDLS and CDR2 is YYNGEE. In nucleotides, the CDR3 is TGTGCCAGCAGCGCCGGACTAGCGAAGTCCTACAATGAGCAGTTCTTC. Encoded protein: CASSAGLAKSYNEQFF.

The chain couples TRBV6-2 or TRBV6-3 to TRBJ1-1; 7 nucleotides agree with TRBD1. Germline lookup yields CDR1 MNHEY and CDR2 SVGEGT. V trimming: 7 bases; J trimming: 1 base; junction bases outside the gene matches: 6. CDR3 length: 14 residues. CDR3 sequence (DNA): TGTGCCAGCACCCAGACAGGGAGGAACACTGAAGCTTTCTTT. The encoded protein is CASTQTGRNTEAFF.

The chain carries TRBV13 and TRBJ2-6, with 7 positions matching TRBD1. Germline assignment: CDR1 PRHDT and CDR2 FYEKMQ (reference sequence). V lost 5 bases to trimming and J lost 0 bases; unmatched junction nucleotides: 7. This CDR3 region has 17 residues. DNA for the CDR3: TGTGCCAGCAGCATCGGGACAGCGTACTCTGGGGCCAACGTCCTGACTTTC. It specifies CASSIGTAYSGANVLTF.

This rearrangement joins TRBV5-1 to TRBJ2-7; 8 bases align to TRBD1. The CDR3 runs to 13 residues. Losses at the gene ends were 6 bases for V and 6 bases for J; bases not matched to a gene: 8. Germline-derived CDR1 and CDR2 are SGHRS and YFSETQ. Written as DNA, the CDR3 is TGCGCCAGCAACGACCCAGGGGGCGGCGAGCAGTACTTC. Translation: CASNDPGGGEQYF.

V gene TRBV13 combines with J gene TRBJ2-7, with unresolved D. This CDR3 contains 17 residues. Per germline, CDR1 PRHDT and CDR2 FYEKMQ (reference sequence). The ends were cut back, 5 bases at V and 2 bases at J, with 22 bases in the middle. The CDR3 nucleotides read TGTGCCAGCAGCCCAACCCAACGGACGGTTCCTACCTACGAGCAGTACTTC. It yields the protein CASSPTQRTVPTYEQYF. The full variable domain, in which reference TRBV13 and TRBJ2-7 provide the parts outside the CDR3, is AAGVIQSPRHLIKEKRETATLKCYPIPRHDTVYWYQQGPGQDPQFLISFYEKMQSDKGSIPDRFSAQQFSDYHSELNMSSLELGDSALYFCASSPTQRTVPTYEQYFGPGTRLTVT.

The chain carries TRBV29-1 and TRBJ2-2, with 7 bases identical to TRBD2. Germline-derived CDR1 and CDR2 are SQVTM and ANQGSEA. J was trimmed by 7 bases and V by 7 bases; bases with no gene match: 12. CDR3 length: 14 amino acids. CDR3 coding DNA: TGCAGCGCGCTAGCGGCGAACACTGTCGGGGAGCTGTTTTTT. Translation: CSALAANTVGELFF.

The rearrangement joins TRBV19 to TRBJ1-1; no clear D. This CDR3 has 11 amino acids. The germline V gene has CDR1 LNHDA and CDR2 SQIVND (reference sequence). Between the trimmed V and J ends, which lost 7 bases and 4 bases, there was a span of 7 bases. The CDR3, as DNA: TGTGCCAGTAAGGTCTCCACTGAAGCTTTCTTT. It yields the protein CASKVSTEAFF.

The V call is TRBV30, the J call TRBJ1-1; D ambiguous. CDR1 and CDR2 from the germline V gene are GTSNPN and SVGIG (reference sequence). CDR3 length: 12 amino acids. V gave up 7 bases and J gave up 6 bases, with 15 bases separating them. The CDR3 loop reads CASSEGSPEAFF. The CDR3 DNA sequence: TGTGCCTCCTCAGAGGGCTCCCCTGAAGCTTTCTTT.

The chain has TRBV30 and TRBJ1-2; a weak D match, TRBD1 (5 bases). Deletions cut 4 bases from V and 4 bases from J, with 10 bases between. The CDR3 is 12 residues long. Germline V gene sequence: CDR1 GTSNPN, CDR2 SVGIG (reference sequence). The chain's CDR3 is CAWNGQGYGYTF. The CDR3 nucleotides are TGTGCCTGGAATGGGCAGGGCTATGGCTACACCTTC.

This chain joins TRBV27 and TRBJ1-6; D gene unclear. Germline-derived CDR1 and CDR2 are MNHEY and SMNVEV (reference sequence). The CDR3 has 14 residues. The germline V and J ends were trimmed by 2 bases and 8 bases, with 10 bases remaining between them. CDR3 DNA: TGTGCCAGCAGTTTAGGACCCATTCATTCACCCCTCCACTTT. Translated, it gives CASSLGPIHSPLHF.

V is TRBV10-3 and J is TRBJ2-1; TRBD2 matches at 11 bases. The germline CDR1 and CDR2 sequences are ENHRY and SYGVKD. The CDR3 spans 16 residues. V was pared by 2 bases and J by 4 bases, with 4 bases of the junction left unmatched. CDR3 sequence reads: CAISELIAGGYNEQFF. CDR3 sequence (DNA): TGTGCCATCAGTGAGCTAATAGCGGGGGGGTACAATGAGCAGTTCTTC.

This clonotype was counted a single time. This chain links TRBV12-3 or TRBV12-4 with TRBJ2-5; weak D call: TRBD2 (6 bases). V was shortened by 5 bases and J by 1 base, with 14 bases between the two germline ends. The CDR3 is made up of 15 amino acids. The DNA of the CDR3 is TGTGCCAGCAGTCCACTACGGGGGATCCAAGAGACCCAGTACTTC. Protein sequence: CASSPLRGIQETQYF.

The chain carries TRBV14 and TRBJ2-3; the D gene is possibly TRBD1 (6 bases). The germline gives CDR1 SGHDN, CDR2 FVKESK. The ends were cut back, 1 base at V and 1 base at J, with 12 bases in the middle. CDR3 size: 16 residues. CDR3 amino acids: CASSQGPQGGTDTQYF. CDR3 bases: TGTGCCAGCAGCCAAGGCCCACAGGGTGGCACAGATACGCAGTATTTT. The complete variable domain, with remaining parts taken from reference TRBV14 and TRBJ2-3, reads EAGVTQFPSHSVIEKGQTVTLRCDPISGHDNLYWYRRVMGKEIKFLLHFVKESKQDESGMPNNRFLAERTGGTYSTLKVQPAELEDSGVYFCASSQGPQGGTDTQYFGPGTRLTVL.

The chain has TRBV12-3 or TRBV12-4 and TRBJ2-3, with 7 bases that match TRBD2. The CDR3 totals 16 residues. The junction had 4 bases not matched to a gene; V was cut back by 1 base and J by 0 bases. The CDR3, as DNA: TGTGCCAGCAGTTTAGACCTCGGGGGGAGCACAGATACGCAGTATTTT. It translates to CASSLDLGGSTDTQYF.

The count of this clonotype is one. The J gene is TRBJ1-6, the V gene TRBV6-5, with a tentative D call TRBD1 (5 bases). The germline V and J ends were trimmed by 0 bases and 7 bases, with 10 bases remaining between them. The germline CDR1 and CDR2 sequences are MNHEY and SVGAGI. This CDR3 is built from 15 residues. CDR3 sequence: CASSYSSGQNSPLHF. The CDR3 DNA reads TGTGCCAGCAGTTACTCGTCAGGGCAAAATTCACCCCTCCACTTT.

This chain joins TRBV20-1 and TRBJ1-6; TRBD1 matches 8 bases. After removal of 2 bases from V and 0 bases from J, the junction contained 3 bases not matched to a gene. The CDR3 covers 16 residues. CDR1 and CDR2 from the germline V gene are DFQATT and SNEGSKA (reference sequence). The CDR3 reads CSARQGASSYNSPLHF. The CDR3 bases are TGCAGTGCTAGACAGGGGGCTAGCTCCTATAATTCACCCCTCCACTTT.

The chain uses TRBV27 and TRBJ2-7; tentative D call: TRBD2 (5 bases). Germline V lookup: CDR1 MNHEY, CDR2 SMNVEV (reference sequence). Deletions cut 6 bases from V and 6 bases from J, with 15 bases between. This CDR3 comprises 13 residues. DNA for the CDR3: TGTGCCAGCAGCCACGGAGGACGAGGCGAGCAGTACTTC. Amino acids: CASSHGGRGEQYF.

The V call is TRBV12-3 or TRBV12-4, the J call TRBJ2-7; D is perhaps TRBD1 (6 bases). The V gene lost 6 bases and the J gene lost 5 bases, with 11 bases spanning the gap. The CDR3 is made up of 12 amino acids. CDR3 nucleotide sequence: TGTGCCAGCAGCCTCAGGGGCAACGAGCAGTACTTC. Its translation: CASSLRGNEQYF.

This chain connects TRBV11-2 to TRBJ1-1; D not certain. The CDR3 sequence is 14 residues long. Per the germline V gene, CDR1 is SGHAT and CDR2 is FQNNGV. With 2 bases removed from V and 4 bases from J, the gap between germline ends came to 11 bases. The CDR3 spells CASSLSRGSTEAFF. The CDR3 region has the DNA TGTGCCAGCAGCTTAAGTAGAGGGAGCACTGAAGCTTTCTTT.

V usage is TRBV28 and J usage is TRBJ2-1, with 12 bases lining up with TRBD1. The length of the CDR3 is 19 residues. Trimming at V came to 3 bases and at J to 6 bases, leaving 15 bases not matched to a gene. Per the germline V gene, CDR1 is MDHEN and CDR2 is SYDVKM. This CDR3 is CASSFKTGTGGISSNEQFF. In nucleotides, the CDR3 is TGTGCCAGCAGTTTCAAGACTGGGACAGGGGGCATCTCGTCCAATGAGCAGTTCTTC.

The V and J genes are TRBV12-3 or TRBV12-4 and TRBJ2-4; D is perhaps TRBD1 (6 bases). V shed 6 bases and J shed 6 bases, with 9 bases lying between them. The CDR3 runs to 12 residues. The CDR3 reads CASSPTGNIQYF. CDR3 coding DNA: TGTGCCAGCAGCCCGACAGGAAACATTCAGTACTTC.

This rearrangement joins TRBV27 to TRBJ2-1; D gene unclear. Germline V gene sequence: CDR1 MNHEY, CDR2 SMNVEV (reference sequence). Trimming left V 6 bases short and J 9 bases short, with 15 bases between. The CDR3 extends over 13 amino acids. The DNA for the CDR3 is TGTGCCAGCAGCTCGGCTGCGTGGAGTGAGCAGTTCTTC. Protein sequence: CASSSAAWSEQFF.

The V gene is TRBV12-3 or TRBV12-4, the J gene TRBJ2-5; perhaps D is TRBD1 or TRBD2 (5 bases each). Trimming removed 2 bases at V and 5 bases at J, with 12 bases between. CDR3 size: 14 residues. The CDR3 bases are TGTGCCAGCAGTTTATGGCTGGGGGAGGAGACCCAGTACTTC. It codes for CASSLWLGEETQYF.

This clonotype was detected only once. The chain employs TRBV4-2 and TRBJ2-3; no clear D. With 4 bases removed from V and 6 bases from J, the gap between germline ends came to 11 bases. Germline V lookup: CDR1 LGHNA, CDR2 YNFKEQ. CDR3 size: 13 residues. CDR3: CASSPGPVDTQYF. CDR3 DNA: TGTGCCAGCAGCCCCGGGCCAGTCGATACGCAGTATTTT.